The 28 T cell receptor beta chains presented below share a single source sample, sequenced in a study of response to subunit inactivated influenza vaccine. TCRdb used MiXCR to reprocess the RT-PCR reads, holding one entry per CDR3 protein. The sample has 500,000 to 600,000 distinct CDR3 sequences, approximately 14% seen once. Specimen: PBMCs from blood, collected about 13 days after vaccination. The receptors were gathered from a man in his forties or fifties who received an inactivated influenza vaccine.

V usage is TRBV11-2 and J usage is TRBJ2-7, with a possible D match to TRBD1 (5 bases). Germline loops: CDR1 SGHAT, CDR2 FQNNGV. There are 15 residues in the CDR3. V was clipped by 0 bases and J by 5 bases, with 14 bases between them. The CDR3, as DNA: TGTGCCAGCAGCTTAGATCGTGTCAGGGTGAACGAGCAGTACTTC. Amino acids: CASSLDRVRVNEQYF.

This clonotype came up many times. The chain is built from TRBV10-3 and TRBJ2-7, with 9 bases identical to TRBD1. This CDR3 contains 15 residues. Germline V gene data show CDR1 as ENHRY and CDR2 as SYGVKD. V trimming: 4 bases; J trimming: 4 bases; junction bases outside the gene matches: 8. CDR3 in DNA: TGTGCCATCAGTGCTACAGGGGGCCTTACGTACGAGCAGTACTTC. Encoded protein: CAISATGGLTYEQYF.

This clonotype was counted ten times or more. CDR3 amino acids: CSARGILASGGANEQFF. For the CDR3, the DNA is TGCAGTGCTAGAGGAATTTTGGCTAGCGGAGGCGCTAATGAGCAGTTCTTC. The gene calls are TRBV20-1 and TRBJ2-1, with 7 nucleotides matching TRBD2. After removal of 1 base from V and 7 bases from J, the junction contained 16 bases not matched to a gene. The CDR3 length is 17 residues. The V gene's germline CDR1 is DFQATT and CDR2 SNEGSKA (reference sequence).

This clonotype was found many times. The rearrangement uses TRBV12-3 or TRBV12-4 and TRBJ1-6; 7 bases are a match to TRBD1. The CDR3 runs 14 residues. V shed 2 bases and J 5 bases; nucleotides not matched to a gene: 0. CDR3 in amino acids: CASSLTGDNSPLHF. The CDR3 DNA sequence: TGTGCCAGCAGTTTAACAGGGGATAATTCACCCCTCCACTTT.

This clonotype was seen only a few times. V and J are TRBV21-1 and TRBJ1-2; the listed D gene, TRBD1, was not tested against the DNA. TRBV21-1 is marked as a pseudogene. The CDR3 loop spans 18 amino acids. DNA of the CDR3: TGTGCCAGCAGCAAATCCGGCCCAGCCCTGGACAGGGATTATGGCTACACCTTC. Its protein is CASSKSGPALDRDYGYTF.

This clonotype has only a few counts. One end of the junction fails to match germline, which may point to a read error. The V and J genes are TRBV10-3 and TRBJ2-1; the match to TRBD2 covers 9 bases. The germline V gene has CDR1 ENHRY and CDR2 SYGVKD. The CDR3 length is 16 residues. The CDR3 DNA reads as TGTGCCATCAGTGACGGGCGGGGGGGCTCCAACAATGAGCAGTTCTTC. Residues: CAISDGRGGSNNEQFF.

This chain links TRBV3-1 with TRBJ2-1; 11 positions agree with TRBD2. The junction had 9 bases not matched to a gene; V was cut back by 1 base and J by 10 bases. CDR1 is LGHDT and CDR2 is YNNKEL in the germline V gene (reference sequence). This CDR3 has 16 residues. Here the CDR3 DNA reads TGTGCCAGCAGCCAAGGACTAGCGGGGTTATACCGGGAGCAGTTCTTC. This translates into CASSQGLAGLYREQFF.

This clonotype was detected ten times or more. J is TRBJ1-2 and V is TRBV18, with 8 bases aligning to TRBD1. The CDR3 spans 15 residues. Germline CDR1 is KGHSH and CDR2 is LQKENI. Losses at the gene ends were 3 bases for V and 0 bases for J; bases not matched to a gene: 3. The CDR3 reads CASSPGQGPNYGYTF. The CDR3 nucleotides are TGTGCCAGCTCACCTGGACAGGGCCCTAACTATGGCTACACCTTC.

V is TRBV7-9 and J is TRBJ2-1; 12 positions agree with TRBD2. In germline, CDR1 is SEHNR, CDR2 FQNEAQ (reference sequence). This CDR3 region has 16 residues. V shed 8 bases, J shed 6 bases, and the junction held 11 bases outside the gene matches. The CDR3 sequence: CASAPPRGLAGNEQFF. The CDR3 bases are TGTGCCAGCGCTCCGCCCCGGGGACTAGCGGGCAATGAGCAGTTCTTC.

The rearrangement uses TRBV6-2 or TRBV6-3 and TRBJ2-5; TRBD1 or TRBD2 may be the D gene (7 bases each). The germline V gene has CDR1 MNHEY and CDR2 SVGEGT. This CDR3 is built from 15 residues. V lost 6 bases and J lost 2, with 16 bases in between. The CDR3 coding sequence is TGTGCCAGCAGGATCGCAGGGGGGGGACAAGAGACCCAGTACTTC. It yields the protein CASRIAGGGQETQYF.

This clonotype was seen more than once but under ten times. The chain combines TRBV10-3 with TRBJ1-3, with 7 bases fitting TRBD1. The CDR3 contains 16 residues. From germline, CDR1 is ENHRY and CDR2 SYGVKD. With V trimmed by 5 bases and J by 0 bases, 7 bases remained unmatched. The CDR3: CAISSQTGFSGNTIYF. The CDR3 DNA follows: TGTGCCATCAGTTCCCAGACAGGGTTCTCTGGAAACACCATATATTTT.

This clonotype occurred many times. The CDR3 sequence: CASSLAGENIQYF. In nucleotides, the CDR3 is TGTGCCAGCAGCTTAGCGGGAGAAAACATTCAGTACTTC. The chain uses TRBV7-9 and TRBJ2-4, with a possible D match to TRBD2 (5 bases). The V end was cut by 0 bases, the J end by 5 bases, with 5 bases between. This CDR3 has 13 amino acids. Germline V gene data show CDR1 as SEHNR and CDR2 as FQNEAQ (reference sequence).

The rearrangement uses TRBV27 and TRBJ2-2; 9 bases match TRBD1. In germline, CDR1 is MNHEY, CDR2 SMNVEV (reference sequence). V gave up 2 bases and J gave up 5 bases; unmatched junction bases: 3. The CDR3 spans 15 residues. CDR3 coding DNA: TGTGCCAGCAGTTTAAGGACAGGGGTTACCGGGGAGCTGTTTTTT. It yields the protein CASSLRTGVTGELFF.

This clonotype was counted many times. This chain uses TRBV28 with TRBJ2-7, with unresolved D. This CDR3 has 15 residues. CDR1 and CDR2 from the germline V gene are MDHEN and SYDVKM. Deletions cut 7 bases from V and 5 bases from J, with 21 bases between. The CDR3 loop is CASTLGYGSFNEQYF. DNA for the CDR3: TGTGCCAGCACCTTAGGGTACGGCTCCTTTAACGAGCAGTACTTC.

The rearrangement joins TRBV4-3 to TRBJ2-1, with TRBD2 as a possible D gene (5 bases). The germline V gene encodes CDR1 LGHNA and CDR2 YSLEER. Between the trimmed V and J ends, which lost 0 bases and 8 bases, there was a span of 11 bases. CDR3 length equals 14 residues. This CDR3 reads CASSQEEVRDEQFF. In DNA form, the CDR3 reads TGCGCCAGCAGCCAAGAGGAGGTCCGTGATGAGCAGTTCTTC.

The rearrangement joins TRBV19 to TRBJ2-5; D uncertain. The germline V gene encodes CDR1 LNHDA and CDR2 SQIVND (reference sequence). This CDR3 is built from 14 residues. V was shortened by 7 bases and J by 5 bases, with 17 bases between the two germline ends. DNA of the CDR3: TGTGCCAGTACCCCCGGACCATCTTTTGAGACCCAGTACTTC. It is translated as CASTPGPSFETQYF. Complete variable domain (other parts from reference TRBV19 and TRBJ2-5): DGGITQSPKYLFRKEGQNVTLSCEQNLNHDAMYWYRQDPGQGLRLIYYSQIVNDFQKGDIAEGYSVSREKKESFPLTVTSAQKNPTAFYLCASTPGPSFETQYFGPGTRLLVL.

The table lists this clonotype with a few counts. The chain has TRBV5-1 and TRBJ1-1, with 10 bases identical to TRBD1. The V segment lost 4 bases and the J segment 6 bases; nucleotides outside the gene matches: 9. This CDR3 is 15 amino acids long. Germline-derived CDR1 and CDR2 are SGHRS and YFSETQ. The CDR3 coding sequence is TGCGCCAGCAGCGGAGGGGACAGGGGAACTTCTGAAGCTTTCTTT. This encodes CASSGGDRGTSEAFF.

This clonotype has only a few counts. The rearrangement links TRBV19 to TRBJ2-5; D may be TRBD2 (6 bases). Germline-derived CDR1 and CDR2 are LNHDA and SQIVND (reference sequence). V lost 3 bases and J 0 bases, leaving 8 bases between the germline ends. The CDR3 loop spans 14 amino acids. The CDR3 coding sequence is TGTGCCAGTAGTATTAGCGGAAACCAAGAGACCCAGTACTTC. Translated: CASSISGNQETQYF.

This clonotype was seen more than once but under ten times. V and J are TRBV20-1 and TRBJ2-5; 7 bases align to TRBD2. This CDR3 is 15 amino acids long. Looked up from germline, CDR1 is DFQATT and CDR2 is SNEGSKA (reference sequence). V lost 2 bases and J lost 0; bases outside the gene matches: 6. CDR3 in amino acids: CSARQIAGNQETQYF. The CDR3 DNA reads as TGCAGTGCTAGACAAATAGCGGGCAACCAAGAGACCCAGTACTTC.

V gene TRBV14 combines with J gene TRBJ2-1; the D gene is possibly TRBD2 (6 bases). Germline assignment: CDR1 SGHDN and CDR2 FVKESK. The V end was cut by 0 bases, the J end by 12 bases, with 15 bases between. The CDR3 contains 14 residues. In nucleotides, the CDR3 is TGTGCCAGCAGCCAAGACCGGCTAGCGAAGGGGCAGTTCTTC. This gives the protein CASSQDRLAKGQFF. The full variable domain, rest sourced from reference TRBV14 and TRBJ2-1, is EAGVTQFPSHSVIEKGQTVTLRCDPISGHDNLYWYRRVMGKEIKFLLHFVKESKQDESGMPNNRFLAERTGGTYSTLKVQPAELEDSGVYFCASSQDRLAKGQFFGPGTRLTVL.

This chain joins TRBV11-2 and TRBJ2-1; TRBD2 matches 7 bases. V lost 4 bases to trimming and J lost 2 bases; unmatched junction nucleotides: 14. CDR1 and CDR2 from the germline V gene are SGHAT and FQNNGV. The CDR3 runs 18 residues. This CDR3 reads CASSSPPPGLAAYNEQFF. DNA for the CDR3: TGTGCCAGCAGCTCCCCCCCTCCCGGGCTAGCGGCCTACAATGAGCAGTTCTTC. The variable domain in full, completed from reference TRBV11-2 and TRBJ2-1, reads EAGVAQSPRYKIIEKRQSVAFWCNPISGHATLYWYQQILGQGPKLLIQFQNNGVVDDSQLPKDRFSAERLKGVDSTLKIQPAKLEDSAVYLCASSSPPPGLAAYNEQFFGPGTRLTVL.

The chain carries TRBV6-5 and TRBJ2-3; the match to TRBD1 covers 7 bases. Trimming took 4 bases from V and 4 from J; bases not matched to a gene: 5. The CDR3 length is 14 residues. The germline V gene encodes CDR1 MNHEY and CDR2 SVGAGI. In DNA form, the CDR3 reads TGTGCCAGCAGTTCGACAGGGCGGGCAGATACGCAGTATTTT. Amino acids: CASSSTGRADTQYF.

CDR3 coding DNA: TGTGCCAGCACTATAGGACCGAACCAAGAGACCCAGTACTTC. It yields the protein CASTIGPNQETQYF. The gene calls are TRBV2 and TRBJ2-5; D not certain. The CDR3 contains 14 residues. Trimming took 7 bases from V and 0 from J, leaving 12 bases between them. CDR1 and CDR2 (germline): SNHLY, FYNNEI.

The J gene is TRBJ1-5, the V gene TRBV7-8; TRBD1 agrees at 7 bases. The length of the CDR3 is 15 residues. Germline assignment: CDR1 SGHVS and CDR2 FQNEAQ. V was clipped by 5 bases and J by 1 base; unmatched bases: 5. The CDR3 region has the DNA TGTGCCAGCAGCAGAATACAGGGGAGCAATCAGCCCCAGCATTTT. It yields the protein CASSRIQGSNQPQHF.

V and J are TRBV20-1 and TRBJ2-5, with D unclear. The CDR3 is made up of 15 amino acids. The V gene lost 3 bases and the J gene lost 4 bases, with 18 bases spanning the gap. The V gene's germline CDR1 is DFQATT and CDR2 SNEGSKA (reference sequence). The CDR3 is CSASIPSQPGETQYF. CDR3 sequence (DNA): TGCAGTGCTAGTATACCATCACAGCCCGGAGAGACCCAGTACTTC.

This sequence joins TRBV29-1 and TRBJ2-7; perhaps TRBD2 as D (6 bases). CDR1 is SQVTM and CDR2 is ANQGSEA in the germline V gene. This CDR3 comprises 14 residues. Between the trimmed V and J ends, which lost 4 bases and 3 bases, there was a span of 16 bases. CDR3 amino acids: CSVAGTSLLYEQYF. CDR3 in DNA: TGCAGCGTTGCCGGGACTTCTCTGCTCTACGAGCAGTACTTC.

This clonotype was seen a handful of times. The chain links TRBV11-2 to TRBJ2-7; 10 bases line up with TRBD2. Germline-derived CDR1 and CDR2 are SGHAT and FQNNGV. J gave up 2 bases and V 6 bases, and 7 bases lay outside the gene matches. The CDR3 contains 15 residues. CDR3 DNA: TGTGCCAGCAGGCCCTCCGGGACTAGCGCCTACGAGCAGTACTTC. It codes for CASRPSGTSAYEQYF.

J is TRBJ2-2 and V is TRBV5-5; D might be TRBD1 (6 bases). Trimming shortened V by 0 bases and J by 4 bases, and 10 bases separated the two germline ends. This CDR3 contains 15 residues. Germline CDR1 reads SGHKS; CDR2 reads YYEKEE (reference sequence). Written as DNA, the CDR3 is TGTGCCAGCAGCTTGGGGCAGGGGACCACCGGGGAGCTGTTTTTT. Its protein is CASSLGQGTTGELFF.